The clone carrying this T cell receptor (beta chain) has just a few counts. What it recognizes is unknown. The data were taken from a study of post-analysis software for immune sequencing data. Findings of the study overall: People with multiple sclerosis had a significantly lower normalized Chao1 diversity than controls did. There were four or five TRBV segments more frequent in patients than controls, and TRBV5-6, TRBV5-1 and TRBV20-1 were among them.

Incorporated into the TCR beta cDNA libraries were unique molecular identifiers, which served to reduce PCR and sequencing biases. TCRdb used MiXCR to reprocess the PCR reads, holding one entry per CDR3 protein. The sample has roughly 620,000 distinct CDR3 sequences; roughly two fifths are singletons. CDR1 is ENHRY, CDR2 SYGVKD, per germline. Trimming removed 0 bases from V and 4 bases from J, with 12 bases in between. CDR3 length equals 15 residues. Input material: blood. The chain carries TRBV10-3 and TRBJ1-2; D might be TRBD1 (5 bases). The TCR comes from a girl between 10 and 17 years old with multiple sclerosis. The CDR3 loop is CAISESAGWTYGYTF. CDR3 nucleotides: TGTGCCATCAGTGAGTCGGCAGGGTGGACCTATGGCTACACCTTC.